What follows are 9 T cell receptor beta chains derived from one specimen sequenced in a study of cytomegalovirus exposure and HLA in healthy donors (dated by TCRdb to about 2017). Library prep was done by the immunoSEQ multiplex PCR assay. The multiplex PCR relied on a mix of 60 forward primers for TCR Vbeta segments and 13 reverse primers for TCR Jbeta segments. TCRdb re-hosts the immuneACCESS table, in-frame sequences only. Its copies lack some clones; in the studies checked, an unresolved V gene accounts for under half of them, and the cause for the rest is not known. The sample table holds approximately 200,000 clones, of which roughly four fifths were seen once. The ten largest make up roughly 2% of the sample. Sequencing was done on a sample of PBMCs. These receptors were taken from a man aged 30 to 39 in good health and CMV-seronegative.

V gene TRBV6-1 combines with J gene TRBJ2-3; D unresolved. Germline V gene data show CDR1 as MNHNS and CDR2 as SASEGT. This CDR3 contains 18 residues. V gave up 0 bases and J gave up 5 bases, with 21 bases separating them. CDR3 residues: CASSEARVILGSGDTQYF. The CDR3 DNA reads TGTGCCAGCAGTGAAGCGCGAGTTATTCTAGGTTCGGGAGATACGCAGTATTTT.

V is TRBV15 and J is TRBJ1-2, with a possible D match to TRBD1 (6 bases). The V end was cut by 0 bases, the J end by 4 bases, with 18 bases between. Per the germline V gene, CDR1 is LNHNV and CDR2 is YYDKDF (reference sequence). CDR3 length: 17 amino acids. CDR3 DNA: TGTGCCACCAGCAGAGAACCAAAGGGGGGACTAGTCTATGGCTACACCTTC. Translation gives CATSREPKGGLVYGYTF.

The chain combines TRBV28 with TRBJ1-6; 7 bases are a match to TRBD1. The CDR3 totals 17 residues. Germline lookup yields CDR1 MDHEN and CDR2 SYDVKM. Unmatched junction bases numbered 22, after V lost 7 bases and J lost 13 bases. The CDR3 spells CASTNTAGGRFSLPLHF. In DNA form, the CDR3 reads TGTGCCAGCACCAATACCGCAGGGGGGCGCTTCTCTTTGCCCCTCCACTTT.

J is TRBJ1-6 and V is TRBV28; D call uncertain. Looked up from germline, CDR1 is MDHEN and CDR2 is SYDVKM. Deletions cut 5 bases from V and 4 bases from J, with 9 bases between. The CDR3 sequence is 14 residues long. The CDR3 sequence is CASSPGPYNSPLHF. CDR3 DNA sequence: TGTGCCAGCAGTCCAGGTCCGTATAATTCACCCCTCCACTTT. Combining the CDR3 with reference TRBV28 and TRBJ1-6 gives the whole variable domain DVKVTQSSRYLVKRTGEKVFLECVQDMDHENMFWYRQDPGLGLRLIYFSYDVKMKEKGDIPEGYSVSREKKERFSLILESASTNQTSMYLCASSPGPYNSPLHFGNGTRLTVT.

The chain employs TRBV6-5 and TRBJ1-2; 7 nucleotides align to TRBD1. V trimming: 0 bases; J trimming: 4 bases; junction bases outside the gene matches: 5. Germline CDR1 reads MNHEY; CDR2 reads SVGAGI. The CDR3 has 15 amino acids. The CDR3 spells CASSYSAGTAYGYTF. As DNA, the CDR3 is TGTGCCAGCAGTTACTCCGCCGGGACAGCCTATGGCTACACCTTC.

This chain links TRBV18 with TRBJ2-2; D may be TRBD2 (6 bases). Germline V gene data show CDR1 as KGHSH and CDR2 as LQKENI. Trimming left V 6 bases short and J 0 bases short, with 14 bases between. The CDR3 consists of 16 residues. The CDR3 here is CASSWGGATNTGELFF. The CDR3 DNA reads as TGTGCCAGCTCGTGGGGAGGTGCGACGAACACCGGGGAGCTGTTTTTT.

This clone was seen only a few times. The chain carries TRBV5-1 and TRBJ2-2; 10 nucleotides align to TRBD2. The CDR3 is 15 amino acids. V shed 3 bases and J 5 bases; nucleotides not matched to a gene: 4. From germline, CDR1 is SGHRS and CDR2 YFSETQ. The chain's CDR3 is CASSWASGSTGELFF. The CDR3 bases are TGCGCCAGCAGCTGGGCTAGCGGGAGTACCGGGGAGCTGTTTTTT. Looking up the rest from reference TRBV5-1 and TRBJ2-2 gives the full variable domain: KAGVTQTPRYLIKTRGQQVTLSCSPISGHRSVSWYQQTPGQGLQFLFEYFSETQRNKGNFPGRFSGRQFSNSRSEMNVSTLELGDSALYLCASSWASGSTGELFFGEGSRLTVL.

V usage is TRBV9 and J usage is TRBJ2-3; 10 nucleotides align to TRBD2. The V gene end was trimmed by 4 bases and the J gene end by 3 bases; junction bases not matched to a gene: 5. The germline V gene encodes CDR1 SGDLS and CDR2 YYNGEE. The CDR3 runs 15 residues. The CDR3 reads CASSIAGGGTDTQYF. For the CDR3, the DNA is TGTGCCAGCAGCATAGCGGGAGGAGGGACAGATACGCAGTATTTT.

The rearrangement joins TRBV14 to TRBJ1-2; 7 bases fit TRBD1. The V and J ends lost 0 bases and 5 bases, in that order; junction bases with no gene match: 9. Per the germline V gene, CDR1 is SGHDN and CDR2 is FVKESK. This CDR3 has 16 residues. The CDR3 DNA follows: TGTGCCAGCAGCCAAGAACAGGGGCCGTTGGGATATGGCTACACCTTC. The encoded protein is CASSQEQGPLGYGYTF.